This TCR beta chain came from a study of cytomegalovirus exposure and HLA in healthy donors. General observations from the study: Later findings reportedly placed an Asian-associated ancestry cluster below the approximately 620-donor mean for N-insertions.

The PCR was carried out with 60 Vbeta primers and 13 Jbeta primers. Sequencing used immunoSEQ multiplex PCR; TCRdb keeps in-frame clones, though not all of them. The sample has 150,000 to 200,000 clones; about 75% are singletons. The sample holds one count of this clone. Its antigen is not identified. The CDR3 is 15 residues long. Germline-derived CDR1 and CDR2 are SGHRS and YFSETQ. Losses at the gene ends were 4 bases for V and 2 bases for J; bases not matched to a gene: 6. The chain is built from TRBV5-1 and TRBJ2-7; 10 positions match TRBD2. The sequencing sample was made of PBMCs. This receptor was taken from a man between 45 and 60 years old in good health and CMV-seropositive. The CDR3 sequence: CASSAGLAEPYEQYF. As DNA, the CDR3 is TGCGCCAGCAGCGCCGGACTAGCGGAGCCCTACGAGCAGTACTTC.